This T cell receptor beta chain derives from a study of blood T cell repertoires in COVID-19. Study-wide context: The United States, Italy and Spain were the sources of the acute and convalescent COVID-19 samples. The cDNA or gDNA used as material had been derived from T cells, B-cell-depleted T cells, or PBMCs.

Residents of about two dozen US areas, aged about 18 to 89 years, made up the participants. Two negative PCRs, clearance, or symptom resolution characterized the recovered Cohort 3 donors. Using immunoSEQ multiplex PCR, the repertoire was profiled, and TCRdb retains in-frame clones only, with some absent. This sample has 200,000 to 300,000 clones, with more than 85% found just once. Germline V CDR1 and CDR2: SGHTA, FQGNSA. V lost 0 bases to trimming and J lost 12 bases, with 12 bases between them. The CDR3 runs 13 residues. This clone was observed a few times. The gene calls are TRBV7-2 and TRBJ2-1; perhaps TRBD1 as D (6 bases). The sequence was obtained from a woman aged 25 to 39 who had recovered from COVID-19. The sample taken for sequencing was PBMCs or T cells enriched from blood (not recorded which). The CDR3 DNA reads TGTGCCAGCAGCTTAGCGTTACAGGGTACGCAGTTCTTC. It encodes CASSLALQGTQFF.